The source of this T cell receptor beta chain is a study of blood T cell repertoires in COVID-19. Study overall: Donors in the United States, Italy and Spain gave samples during acute or convalescent COVID-19. The analysed material was cDNA or gDNA that came from T cells, B-cell-depleted T cells, or PBMCs.

As processed by the authors: Estimation of nucleated cell counts was performed using reference gene primer amplification. Clones were sequenced by immunoSEQ multiplex PCR, and TCRdb holds only the in-frame ones, with some missing. That table supplies the V and J calls and clone size; D and trimming were determined from the DNA. The top ten clones hold 4.5% to 7% of a sample with 220,000 or so clones, around three quarters of them seen once. V shed 2 bases and J shed 0 bases, with 10 bases lying between them. Germline V gene sequence: CDR1 SEHNR, CDR2 FQNEAQ (reference sequence). The CDR3 sequence is 16 residues long.

The sequence was collected from a woman aged 70 to 79 with acute or convalescent COVID-19. The V gene is TRBV7-9, the J gene TRBJ1-4; possible D gene TRBD1, 5 bases. The sequencing input was peripheral blood. The CDR3 sequence is CASSLSDTPTNEKLFF. In DNA, the CDR3 is TGTGCCAGCAGCTTATCGGACACCCCAACTAATGAAAAACTGTTTTTT.